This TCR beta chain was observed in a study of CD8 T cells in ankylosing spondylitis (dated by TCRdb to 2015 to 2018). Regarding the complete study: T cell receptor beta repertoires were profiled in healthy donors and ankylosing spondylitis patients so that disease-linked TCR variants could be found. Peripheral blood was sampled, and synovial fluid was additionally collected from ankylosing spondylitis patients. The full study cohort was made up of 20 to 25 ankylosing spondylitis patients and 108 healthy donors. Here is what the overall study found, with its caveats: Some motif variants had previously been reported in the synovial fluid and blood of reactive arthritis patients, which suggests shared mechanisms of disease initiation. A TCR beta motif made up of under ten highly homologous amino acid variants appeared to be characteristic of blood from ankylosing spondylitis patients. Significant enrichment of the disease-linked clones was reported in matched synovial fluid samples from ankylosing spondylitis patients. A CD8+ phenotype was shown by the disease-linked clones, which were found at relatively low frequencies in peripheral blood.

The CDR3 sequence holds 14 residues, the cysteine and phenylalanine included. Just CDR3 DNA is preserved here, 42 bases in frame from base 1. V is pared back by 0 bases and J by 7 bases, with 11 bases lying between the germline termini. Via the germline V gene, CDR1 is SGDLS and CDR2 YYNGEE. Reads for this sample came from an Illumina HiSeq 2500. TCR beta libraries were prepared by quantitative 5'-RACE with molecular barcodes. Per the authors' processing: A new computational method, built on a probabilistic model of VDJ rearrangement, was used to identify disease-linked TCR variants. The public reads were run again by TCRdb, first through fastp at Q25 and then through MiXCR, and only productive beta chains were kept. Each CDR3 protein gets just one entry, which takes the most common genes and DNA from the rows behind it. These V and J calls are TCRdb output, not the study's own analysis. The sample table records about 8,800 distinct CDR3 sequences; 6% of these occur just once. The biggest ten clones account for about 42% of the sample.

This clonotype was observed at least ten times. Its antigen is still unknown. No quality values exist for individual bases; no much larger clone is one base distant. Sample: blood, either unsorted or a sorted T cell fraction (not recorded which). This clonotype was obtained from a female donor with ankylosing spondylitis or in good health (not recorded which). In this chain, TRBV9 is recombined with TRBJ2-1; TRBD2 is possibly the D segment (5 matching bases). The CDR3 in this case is CASSVEVGANEQFF. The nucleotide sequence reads TGTGCCAGCAGCGTAGAAGTGGGAGCGAATGAGCAGTTCTTC.